This TCR beta chain was profiled in a study of blood T cell repertoires in COVID-19. Study context: Acute and convalescent COVID-19 specimens originated in the United States, Italy and Spain. PBMCs, B-cell-depleted T cells, or T cells provided the cDNA or gDNA that made up the material.

From germline, CDR1 is MNHEY and CDR2 SVGEGT. Trimming removed 2 bases at V and 6 bases at J, with 22 bases between. CDR3 length: 18 amino acids. Authors' analysis steps: Counts of nucleated cells, estimated from reference gene primer amplification, were obtained. Profiled with immunoSEQ multiplex PCR; TCRdb holds only in-frame clones, not every one. V, J and clone size reflect that table, while D and trimming were determined from the DNA. The sample includes some 150,000 clones, about nine tenths seen only once; the top ten take about 2.4%. The receptor was isolated from a woman in her sixties or seventies with acute or convalescent COVID-19. Sequencing was done on a sample of peripheral blood. The rearrangement joins TRBV6-2 or TRBV6-3 to TRBJ1-4, with D uncertain. In DNA, the CDR3 is TGTGCCAGCAGTTACGATTCTAGCCTCGGGAGGTTCCATGAAAAACTGTTTTTT. Its protein is CASSYDSSLGRFHEKLFF.